This paragraph reports one TCR beta chain. Its antigen is not known. The sample belongs to a study of T cells expressing NK-cell markers. For the study at large: The authors derived TCR beta repertoires from sorted CD3+CD56+NKG2C+, CD3+CD56+NKG2C- and CD3+CD56-NKG2C+ T cells. Findings and caveats of the study: The CD3+CD56-NKG2C+ fraction of four donors was likewise dominated by these clonotypes.

TCRdb reanalyzed the 5' RACE reads and collapses them to one entry per CDR3 protein, without DNA. Recorded for this sample: 350,000 to 450,000 distinct CDR3 sequences. CDR1 is MNHNS and CDR2 is SASEGT in the germline V gene. The CDR3 runs 16 residues. The source is a man aged 18-69 years in good health. The V gene is TRBV6-1, the J gene TRBJ2-7. Sequencing was done on a sample of blood T cells: a sorted CD56 or NKG2C T cell subset, CD4+ or CD8+ T cells, or bulk PBMC T cells (not recorded which). The CDR3 spells CASSPVMSDDTYEQYF.